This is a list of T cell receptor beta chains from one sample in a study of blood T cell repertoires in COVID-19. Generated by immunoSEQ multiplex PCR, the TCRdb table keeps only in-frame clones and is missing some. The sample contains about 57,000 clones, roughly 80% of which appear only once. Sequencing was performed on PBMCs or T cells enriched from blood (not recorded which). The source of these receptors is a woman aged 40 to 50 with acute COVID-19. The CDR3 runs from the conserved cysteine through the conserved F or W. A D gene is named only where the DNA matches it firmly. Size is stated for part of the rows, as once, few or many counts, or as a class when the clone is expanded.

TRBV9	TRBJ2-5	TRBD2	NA	CASSVGVAGAGFQETQYF	TGTGCCAGCAGCGTAGGAGTAGCGGGGGCCGGATTCCAAGAGACCCAGTACTTC
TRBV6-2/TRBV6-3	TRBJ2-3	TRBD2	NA	CASSYSRIAGETDTQYF	TGTGCCAGCAGTTACAGTCGTATAGCGGGAGAGACAGATACGCAGTATTTT
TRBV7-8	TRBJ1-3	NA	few	CASSLMAGVLSGNTIYF	TGTGCCAGCAGCTTAATGGCAGGGGTCTTATCTGGAAACACCATATATTTT
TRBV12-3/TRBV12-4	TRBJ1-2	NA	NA	CASSPDTYGYTF	TGTGCCAGCAGTCCAGACACGTATGGCTACACCTTC
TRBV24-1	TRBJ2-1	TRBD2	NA	CATSDAGLAGVGNEQFF	TGTGCCACCAGTGATGCTGGACTAGCGGGAGTGGGCAATGAGCAGTTCTTC
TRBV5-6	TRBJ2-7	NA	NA	CASSWWTRLSGEQYF	TGTGCCAGCAGCTGGTGGACTCGATTAAGTGGCGAGCAGTACTTC
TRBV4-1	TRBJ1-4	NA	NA	CASSGQLATNEKLFF	TGCGCCAGCTCGGGACAACTTGCAACTAATGAAAAACTGTTTTTT
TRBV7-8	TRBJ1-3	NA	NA	CASSRGGPGNTIYF	TGTGCCAGCAGCCGAGGGGGGCCTGGAAACACCATATATTTT
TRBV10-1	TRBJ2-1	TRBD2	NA	CASSEGSGSFNEQFF	TGCGCCAGCAGTGAGGGTAGCGGGAGTTTTAATGAGCAGTTCTTC
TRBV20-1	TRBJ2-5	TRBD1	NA	CSASDRGETQYF	TGCAGTGCTAGTGACAGGGGAGAGACCCAGTACTTC
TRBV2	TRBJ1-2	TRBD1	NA	CASTELDAGGDYGYTF	TGTGCCAGCACCGAATTGGACGCAGGGGGAGACTATGGCTACACCTTC
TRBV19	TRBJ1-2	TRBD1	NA	CASSIETGGIVDYGYTF	TGTGCCAGTAGTATAGAGACAGGGGGCATCGTGGACTATGGCTACACCTTC
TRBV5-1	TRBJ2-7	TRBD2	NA	CASSSGWGGYEQYF	TGCGCCAGCAGCTCTGGGTGGGGGGGCTACGAGCAGTACTTC
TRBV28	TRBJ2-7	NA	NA	CASSHLSPRQRVYPYEQYF	TGTGCCAGCAGTCACCTTAGCCCCCGGCAGCGAGTATATCCCTACGAGCAGTACTTC
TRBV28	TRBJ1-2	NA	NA	CASSPRRGTNYGYTF	TGTGCCAGCAGCCCCCGGAGGGGCACGAACTATGGCTACACCTTC
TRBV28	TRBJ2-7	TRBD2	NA	CASSARTSVYEQYF	TGTGCCAGCAGTGCTCGGACTAGCGTCTACGAGCAGTACTTC
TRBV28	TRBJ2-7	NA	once	CASRGQTYEQYF	TGTGCCAGCAGGGGGCAGACCTACGAGCAGTACTTC
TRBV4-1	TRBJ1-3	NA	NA	CASSQEGSWEGNTIYF	TGCGCCAGCAGCCAAGAGGGGAGTTGGGAGGGAAACACCATATATTTT
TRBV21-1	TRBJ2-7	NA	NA	CASSKPFWLAGGSQYF	TGTGCCAGCAGCAAACCCTTCTGGCTAGCGGGAGGGTCGCAGTACTTC
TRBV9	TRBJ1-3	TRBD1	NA	CASSALQGARTIYF	TGTGCCAGCAGCGCTCTACAGGGGGCAAGGACCATATATTTT
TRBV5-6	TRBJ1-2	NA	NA	CASSLWPYGYTF	TGTGCCAGCAGCTTGTGGCCGTATGGCTACACCTTC
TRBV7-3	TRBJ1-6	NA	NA	CASSLNKGNSPLHF	TGTGCCAGCAGCTTAAATAAGGGGAATTCACCCCTCCACTTT
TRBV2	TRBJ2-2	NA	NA	CASSLGMGTGELFF	TGTGCCAGCAGTCTCGGGATGGGCACCGGGGAGCTGTTTTTT
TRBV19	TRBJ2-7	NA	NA	CASNGRVGYEQYF	TGTGCCAGTAATGGTCGGGTAGGCTACGAGCAGTACTTC
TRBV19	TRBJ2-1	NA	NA	CASNPGMGNEQFF	TGTGCCAGCAACCCAGGGATGGGGAATGAGCAGTTCTTC
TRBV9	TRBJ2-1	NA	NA	CASRDPGENEQFF	TGTGCCAGCAGGGACCCGGGGGAGAATGAGCAGTTCTTC
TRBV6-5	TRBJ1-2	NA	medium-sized	CASGGADTHYGYTF	TGTGCCAGCGGGGGGGCTGACACGCACTATGGCTACACCTTC
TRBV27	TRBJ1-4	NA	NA	CASSSRTTNEKLFF	TGTGCCAGCAGTTCCAGAACAACTAATGAAAAACTGTTTTTT
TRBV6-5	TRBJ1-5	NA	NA	CASSYLGGNQPQHF	TGTGCCAGCAGTTACTTAGGGGGCAATCAGCCCCAGCATTTT
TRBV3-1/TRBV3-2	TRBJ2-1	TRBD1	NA	CASSQELGGAYNEQFF	TGTGCCAGCAGCCAAGAGTTAGGGGGCGCCTACAATGAGCAGTTCTTC
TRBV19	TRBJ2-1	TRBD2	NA	CASSTPASGSYNEQFF	TGTGCCAGTAGTACCCCAGCTAGCGGCTCCTACAATGAGCAGTTCTTC
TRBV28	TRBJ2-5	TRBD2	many	CASSFWPDSGGRRETQYF	TGTGCCAGCAGTTTCTGGCCGGATAGCGGGGGGCGTCGGGAGACCCAGTACTTC
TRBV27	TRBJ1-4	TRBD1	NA	CASSSGGGEKLFF	TGTGCCAGCAGTTCAGGGGGTGGTGAAAAACTGTTTTTT
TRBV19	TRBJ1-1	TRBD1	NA	CASSMGRDRVTFF	TGTGCCAGTAGTATGGGCCGGGACAGGGTAACTTTCTTT
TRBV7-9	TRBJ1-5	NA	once	CASSLVAGGLSNQPQHF	TGTGCCAGCAGCTTAGTCGCGGGGGGGTTGAGCAATCAGCCCCAGCATTTT
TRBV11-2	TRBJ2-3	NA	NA	CASTPGLGLGTQYF	TGTGCCAGCACCCCGGGACTTGGCTTGGGTACGCAGTATTTT
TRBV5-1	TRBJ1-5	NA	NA	CASSAGQYSNQPQHF	TGCGCCAGCAGCGCCGGACAGTATAGCAATCAGCCCCAGCATTTT
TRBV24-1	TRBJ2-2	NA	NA	CATSDLSVGPGTGELFF	TGTGCCACCAGTGATTTGTCTGTGGGGCCGGGCACCGGGGAGCTGTTTTTT
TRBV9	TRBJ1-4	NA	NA	CASSEGATNEKLFF	TGTGCCAGCAGCGAGGGGGCAACTAATGAAAAACTGTTTTTT
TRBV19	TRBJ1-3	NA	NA	CASSRTHGNTIYF	TGTGCCAGTAGCCGGACACATGGAAACACCATATATTTT
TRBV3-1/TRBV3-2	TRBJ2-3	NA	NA	CASSRTDTDTQYF	TGTGCCAGCAGCCGGACTGACACAGATACGCAGTATTTT
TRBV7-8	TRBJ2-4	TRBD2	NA	CASSPSLAGGPKNIQYF	TGTGCCAGCAGCCCGTCACTAGCGGGGGGCCCCAAAAACATTCAGTACTTC
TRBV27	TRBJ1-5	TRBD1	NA	CASKRTGDNQPQHF	TGTGCCAGCAAACGGACAGGGGACAATCAGCCCCAGCATTTT
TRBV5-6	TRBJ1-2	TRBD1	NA	CASSRTGVGGYTF	TGTGCCAGCAGCCGGACAGGGGTCGGAGGCTACACCTTC
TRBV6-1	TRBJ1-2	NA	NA	CASSETLRYAAFF	TGTGCCAGCAGTGAAACCCTCCGGTACGCCGCCTTCTTC
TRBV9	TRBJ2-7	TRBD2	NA	CASSVAPFRASGRSSYEQYF	TGTGCCAGCAGCGTAGCTCCGTTTAGGGCTAGCGGGAGGTCCTCCTACGAGCAGTACTTC
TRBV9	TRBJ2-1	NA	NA	CASSVERDTYNEQFF	TGTGCCAGCAGCGTAGAGCGGGACACCTACAATGAGCAGTTCTTC
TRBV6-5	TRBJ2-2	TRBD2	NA	CASTRGGPGGELFF	TGTGCCAGCACCCGCGGGGGGCCCGGCGGGGAGCTGTTTTTT